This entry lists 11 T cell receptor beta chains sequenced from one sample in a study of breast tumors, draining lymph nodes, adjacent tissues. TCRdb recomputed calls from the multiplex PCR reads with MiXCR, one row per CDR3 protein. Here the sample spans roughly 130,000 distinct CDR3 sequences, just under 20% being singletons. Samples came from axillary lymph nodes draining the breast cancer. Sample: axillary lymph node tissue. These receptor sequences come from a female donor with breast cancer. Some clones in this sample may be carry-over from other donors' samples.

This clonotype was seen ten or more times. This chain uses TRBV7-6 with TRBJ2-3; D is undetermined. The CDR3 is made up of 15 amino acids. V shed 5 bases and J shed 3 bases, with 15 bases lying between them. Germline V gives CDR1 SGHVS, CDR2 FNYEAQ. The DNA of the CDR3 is TGTGCCAGCAGCCGCACCAACATGGGAACAGATACGCAGTATTTT. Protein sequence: CASSRTNMGTDTQYF.

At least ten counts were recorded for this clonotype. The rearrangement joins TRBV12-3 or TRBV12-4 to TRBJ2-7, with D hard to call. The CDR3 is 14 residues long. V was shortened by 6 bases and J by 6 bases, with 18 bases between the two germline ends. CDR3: CASRRTGSVGEQYF. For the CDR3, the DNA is TGTGCCAGCAGACGGACGGGCTCTGTAGGCGAGCAGTACTTC.

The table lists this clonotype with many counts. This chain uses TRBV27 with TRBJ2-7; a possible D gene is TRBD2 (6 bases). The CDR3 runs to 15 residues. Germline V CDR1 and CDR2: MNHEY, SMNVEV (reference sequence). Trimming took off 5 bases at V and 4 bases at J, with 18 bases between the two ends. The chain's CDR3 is CASSPYIGGTYEQYF. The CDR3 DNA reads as TGTGCCAGCAGTCCGTACATCGGTGGGACTTACGAGCAGTACTTC.

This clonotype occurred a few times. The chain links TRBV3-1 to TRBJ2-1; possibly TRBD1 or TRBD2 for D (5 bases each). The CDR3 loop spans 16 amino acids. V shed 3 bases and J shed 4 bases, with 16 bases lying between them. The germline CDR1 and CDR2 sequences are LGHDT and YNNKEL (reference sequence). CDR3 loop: CASSHQAGPGYNEQFF. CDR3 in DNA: TGTGCCAGCAGCCACCAGGCAGGGCCGGGGTACAATGAGCAGTTCTTC.

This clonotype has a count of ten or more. This CDR3 reads CASSPRTGITEQFF. CDR3 DNA sequence: TGTGCCAGCTCACCCCGGACAGGGATCACTGAGCAGTTCTTC. This chain links TRBV18 with TRBJ2-1; 8 bases are shared with TRBD1. Germline assignment: CDR1 KGHSH and CDR2 LQKENI. V dropped 3 bases and J dropped 9; count of bases not matched to a gene: 7. CDR3 length: 14 residues.

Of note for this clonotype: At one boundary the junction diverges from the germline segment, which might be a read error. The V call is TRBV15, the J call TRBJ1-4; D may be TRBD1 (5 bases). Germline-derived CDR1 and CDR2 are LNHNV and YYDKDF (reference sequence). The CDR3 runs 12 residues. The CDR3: CATGRDRGSLFF. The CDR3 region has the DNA TGTGCCACCGGCAGAGACCGGGGGTCACTGTTTTTT.

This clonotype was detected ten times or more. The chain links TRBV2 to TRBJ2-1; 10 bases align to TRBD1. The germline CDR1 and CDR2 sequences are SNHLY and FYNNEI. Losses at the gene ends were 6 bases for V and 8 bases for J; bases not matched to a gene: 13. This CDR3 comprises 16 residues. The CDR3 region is CASRDSRTGGLDEQFF. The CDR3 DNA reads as TGTGCCAGCAGGGATAGTAGGACAGGGGGGTTGGATGAGCAGTTCTTC. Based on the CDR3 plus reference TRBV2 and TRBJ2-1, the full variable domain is EPEVTQTPSHQVTQMGQEVILRCVPISNHLYFYWYRQILGQKVEFLVSFYNNEISEKSEIFDDQFSVERPDGSNFTLKIRSTKLEDSAMYFCASRDSRTGGLDEQFFGPGTRLTVL.

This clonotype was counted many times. In DNA form, the CDR3 reads TGTGCCAGTAGGCTAGCGGGGACGGGGCCAAATGAGCAGTTCTTC. It translates to CASRLAGTGPNEQFF. The chain uses TRBV19 and TRBJ2-1, with 9 nucleotides matching TRBD2. This CDR3 is 15 amino acids long. V trimming: 6 bases; J trimming: 7 bases; junction bases outside the gene matches: 10. CDR1 and CDR2 (germline): LNHDA, SQIVND (reference sequence).

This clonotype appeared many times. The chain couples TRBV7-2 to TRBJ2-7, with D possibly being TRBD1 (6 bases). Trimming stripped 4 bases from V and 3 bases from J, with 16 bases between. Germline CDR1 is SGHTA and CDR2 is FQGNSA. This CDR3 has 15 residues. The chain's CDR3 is CASSSTGGKGYEQYF. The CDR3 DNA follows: TGTGCCAGCAGCTCAACTGGGGGCAAAGGCTACGAGCAGTACTTC.

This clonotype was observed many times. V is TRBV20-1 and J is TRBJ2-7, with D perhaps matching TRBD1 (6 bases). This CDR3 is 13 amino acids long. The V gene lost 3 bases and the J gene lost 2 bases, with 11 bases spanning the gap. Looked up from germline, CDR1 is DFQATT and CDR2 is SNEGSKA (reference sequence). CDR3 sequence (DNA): TGCAGTGCTAGTCGGGACATTGCCTACGAGCAGTACTTC. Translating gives CSASRDIAYEQYF.

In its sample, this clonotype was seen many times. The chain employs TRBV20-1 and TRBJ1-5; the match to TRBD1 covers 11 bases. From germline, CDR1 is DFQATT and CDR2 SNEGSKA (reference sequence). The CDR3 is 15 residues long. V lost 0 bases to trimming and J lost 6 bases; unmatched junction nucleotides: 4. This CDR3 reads CSARDRTGGGQPQHF. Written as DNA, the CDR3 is TGCAGTGCTAGAGACCGGACAGGGGGCGGTCAGCCCCAGCATTTT.